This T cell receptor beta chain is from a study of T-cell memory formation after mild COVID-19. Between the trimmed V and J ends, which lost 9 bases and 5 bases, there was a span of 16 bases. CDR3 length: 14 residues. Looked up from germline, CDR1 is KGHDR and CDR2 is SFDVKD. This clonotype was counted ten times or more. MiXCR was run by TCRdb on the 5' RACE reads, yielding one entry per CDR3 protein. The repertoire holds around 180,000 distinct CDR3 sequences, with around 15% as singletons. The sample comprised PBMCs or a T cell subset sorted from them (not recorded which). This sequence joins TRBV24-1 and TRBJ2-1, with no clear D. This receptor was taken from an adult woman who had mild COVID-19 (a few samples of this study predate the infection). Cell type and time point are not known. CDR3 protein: CATSKELGNNEQFF. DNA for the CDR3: TGTGCCACCTCGAAAGAACTGGGGAACAATGAGCAGTTCTTC.